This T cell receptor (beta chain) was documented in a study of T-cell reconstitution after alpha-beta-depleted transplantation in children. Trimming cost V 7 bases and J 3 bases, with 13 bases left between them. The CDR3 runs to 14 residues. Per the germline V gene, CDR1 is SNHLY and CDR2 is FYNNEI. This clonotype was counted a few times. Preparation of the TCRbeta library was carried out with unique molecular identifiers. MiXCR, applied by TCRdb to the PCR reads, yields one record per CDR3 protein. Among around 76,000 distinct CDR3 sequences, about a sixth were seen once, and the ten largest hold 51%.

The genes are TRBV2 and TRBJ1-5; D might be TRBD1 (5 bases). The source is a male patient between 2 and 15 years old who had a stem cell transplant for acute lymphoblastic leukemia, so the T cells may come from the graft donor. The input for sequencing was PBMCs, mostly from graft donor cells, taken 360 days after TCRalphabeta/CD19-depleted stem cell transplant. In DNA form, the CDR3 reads TGTGCCAGCAATGGGCAGGGCTACAATCAGCCCCAGCATTTT. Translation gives CASNGQGYNQPQHF.